The 23 T cell receptor beta chains below were found in one sample sequenced in a study of Ad26.COV2.S vaccination and SARS-CoV-2 variants. Profiling relied on immunoSEQ multiplex PCR, and the TCRdb table lists in-frame clones only, not all of them. The profile shows about 350,000 clones, less than 90% of them singletons. The treatment: 15 to 20 received Ad26.COV2.S at low or high dose, single or two shots; 5 received placebo; per-sample allocation not given. The samples were gathered on day 63 after the first injection of vaccine or placebo. The material sequenced was peripheral blood, taken in a trial of Ad26.COV2.S vaccine versus placebo. The origin of the receptors is a person between 18 and 65 years old who received the Ad26.COV2.S COVID-19 vaccine or a placebo.

The chain couples TRBV7-9 to TRBJ2-3; D gene unclear. This CDR3 spans 14 amino acids. Trimming stripped 3 bases from V and 6 bases from J, with 13 bases between. The germline gives CDR1 SEHNR, CDR2 FQNEAQ (reference sequence). The CDR3 loop reads CASSFTDVRDTQYF. The CDR3 DNA follows: TGTGCCAGCAGCTTTACGGATGTTCGGGATACGCAGTATTTT.

The chain is built from TRBV7-9 and TRBJ2-3; 7 positions agree with TRBD2. Germline CDR1 SEHNR, CDR2 FQNEAQ (reference sequence). This CDR3 has 14 amino acids. After removal of 5 bases from V and 6 bases from J, the junction contained 8 bases not matched to a gene. The CDR3: CASSGGSLRDTQYF. DNA of the CDR3: TGTGCCAGCAGCGGCGGGAGCCTTAGGGATACGCAGTATTTT. Looking up the rest from reference TRBV7-9 and TRBJ2-3 gives the full variable domain: DTGVSQNPRHKITKRGQNVTFRCDPISEHNRLYWYRQTLGQGPEFLTYFQNEAQLEKSRLLSDRFSAERPKGSFSTLEIQRTEQGDSAMYLCASSGGSLRDTQYFGPGTRLTVL.

The chain recombines TRBV7-2 with TRBJ2-7; possible D gene TRBD1, 5 bases. V was shortened by 6 bases and J by 3 bases, with 12 bases between the two germline ends. The CDR3 contains 13 residues. From germline, CDR1 is SGHTA and CDR2 FQGNSA. The CDR3 reads CASSPLQGYEQYF. CDR3 in DNA: TGTGCCAGCAGTCCGTTGCAGGGCTACGAGCAGTACTTC.

The chain is built from TRBV19 and TRBJ2-2, with D perhaps TRBD2 (7 bases). The germline V and J ends were trimmed by 4 bases and 4 bases, with 13 bases remaining between them. This CDR3 has 15 residues. Germline V gives CDR1 LNHDA, CDR2 SQIVND (reference sequence). The CDR3 sequence: CASSNAGEGTGELFF. The DNA of the CDR3 is TGTGCCAGTAGTAACGCAGGGGAGGGCACCGGGGAGCTGTTTTTT.

The chain is built from TRBV6-2 or TRBV6-3 and TRBJ2-1; 10 nucleotides line up with TRBD2. Germline V gene sequence: CDR1 MNHEY, CDR2 SVGEGT. The CDR3 sequence is 16 residues long. V trimming: 4 bases; J trimming: 8 bases; junction bases outside the gene matches: 11. The CDR3: CASSSHNSGGRDEQFF. The CDR3 DNA reads as TGTGCCAGCAGTTCCCACAATAGCGGGGGGAGGGATGAGCAGTTCTTC.

This sequence joins TRBV11-3 and TRBJ2-6, with 9 nucleotides matching TRBD1. The CDR3 is made up of 17 amino acids. The V and J ends lost 5 bases and 2 bases, in that order; junction bases with no gene match: 7. CDR1 is SGHNT, CDR2 YENEEA, per germline. CDR3 amino acids: CASSPGQGSPGANVLTF. The CDR3 region has the DNA TGTGCCAGCAGCCCGGGACAGGGCAGTCCTGGGGCCAACGTCCTGACTTTC.

This chain links TRBV6-5 with TRBJ2-7, with D perhaps given as TRBD1 or TRBD2 (6 bases each). The CDR3 sequence is 14 residues long. From germline, CDR1 is MNHEY and CDR2 SVGAGI. V dropped 4 bases and J dropped 4 bases, with 14 bases sitting between them. The DNA for the CDR3 is TGTGCCAGCAGTTCTGGGGGGCAATTTTACGAGCAGTACTTC. Translating gives CASSSGGQFYEQYF.

The rearrangement uses TRBV29-1 and TRBJ1-2, with D perhaps matching TRBD1 (6 bases). The CDR3 loop spans 14 amino acids. Germline V gene data show CDR1 as SQVTM and CDR2 as ANQGSEA. V shed 0 bases and J shed 4 bases, with 12 bases lying between them. CDR3 amino acids: CSVEDRGQRYGYTF. In nucleotides, the CDR3 is TGCAGCGTTGAAGATCGGGGACAACGCTATGGCTACACCTTC.

CDR3 DNA sequence: TGTGCCAGAAAGCAGGGACTAGCGTCCCACGAGCAGTACTTC. Its translation is CARKQGLASHEQYF. The chain is built from TRBV5-3 and TRBJ2-7; 10 bases are a match to TRBD2. TRBV5-3 is recorded as an ORF, its role being uncertain. Germline trimming cut 6 bases from V and 5 bases from J; bases unmatched to any gene: 8. The CDR3 length is 14 residues.

V is TRBV10-3 and J is TRBJ1-2; D ambiguous. In germline, CDR1 is ENHRY, CDR2 SYGVKD. V lost 7 bases, J lost 6 bases, and 18 bases lay in between. The CDR3 loop spans 14 amino acids. CDR3 amino acids: CAITKTREADGYTF. The CDR3 coding sequence is TGTGCCATCACCAAGACCCGAGAGGCTGATGGCTACACCTTC.

The chain uses TRBV5-4 and TRBJ1-3, with D unclear. V gave up 4 bases and J gave up 0 bases, with 8 bases separating them. This CDR3 region has 14 residues. Germline loops: CDR1 SGHNT, CDR2 YYREEE (reference sequence). The CDR3 DNA sequence: TGTGCCAGCAGCCAATTCGGCTCTGGAAACACCATATATTTT. The encoded protein is CASSQFGSGNTIYF.

This rearrangement joins TRBV7-9 to TRBJ1-2; possibly TRBD1 for D (6 bases). This CDR3 spans 11 amino acids. Germline V CDR1 and CDR2: SEHNR, FQNEAQ (reference sequence). V was pared by 4 bases and J by 6 bases, with 6 bases between. The CDR3 bases are TGTGCCAGCAGCTACAGGGATGGCTACACCTTC. This codes for CASSYRDGYTF.

The chain links TRBV6-5 to TRBJ1-3; 9 nucleotides align to TRBD1. CDR1 and CDR2 (germline): MNHEY, SVGAGI. This CDR3 has 14 residues. V shed 6 bases, J shed 6 bases, and the junction held 6 bases outside the gene matches. The CDR3 bases are TGTGCCAGCAGCCAGGACAGGGGTTTAAACACCATATATTTT. This gives the protein CASSQDRGLNTIYF.

This clone has only a few counts. V is TRBV19 and J is TRBJ1-5, with a tentative D call TRBD1 (5 bases). Per the germline V gene, CDR1 is LNHDA and CDR2 is SQIVND (reference sequence). Trimming cost V 1 base and J 5 bases, with 15 bases left between them. The CDR3 extends over 16 amino acids. CDR3 in DNA: TGTGCCAGTAGTATAGGGGGCACCGGCAGTCATCAGCCCCAGCATTTT. Translating gives CASSIGGTGSHQPQHF. Together with reference TRBV19 and TRBJ1-5, the CDR3 gives the full variable domain: DGGITQSPKYLFRKEGQNVTLSCEQNLNHDAMYWYRQDPGQGLRLIYYSQIVNDFQKGDIAEGYSVSREKKESFPLTVTSAQKNPTAFYLCASSIGGTGSHQPQHFGDGTRLSIL.

The rearrangement links TRBV19 to TRBJ1-1; 7 bases are shared with TRBD1. Germline V gene data show CDR1 as LNHDA and CDR2 as SQIVND (reference sequence). This CDR3 comprises 17 residues. Trimming at V came to 5 bases and at J to 1 base, leaving 13 bases not matched to a gene. CDR3: CASSSQVRTGGNTEAFF. CDR3 DNA sequence: TGTGCCAGTAGTTCCCAAGTGAGGACAGGAGGGAACACTGAAGCTTTCTTT.

J is TRBJ1-4 and V is TRBV28; 8 bases align to TRBD1. This CDR3 comprises 17 residues. Unmatched junction bases numbered 15, after V lost 5 bases and J lost 7 bases. Germline V gives CDR1 MDHEN, CDR2 SYDVKM. CDR3 sequence: CASSPSRDRFRGEKLFF. In DNA, the CDR3 is TGTGCCAGCAGTCCGTCCCGGGACAGGTTTCGGGGTGAAAAACTGTTTTTT. Complete variable domain (other parts from reference TRBV28 and TRBJ1-4): DVKVTQSSRYLVKRTGEKVFLECVQDMDHENMFWYRQDPGLGLRLIYFSYDVKMKEKGDIPEGYSVSREKKERFSLILESASTNQTSMYLCASSPSRDRFRGEKLFFGSGTQLSVL.

V usage is TRBV28 and J usage is TRBJ1-4, with a possible D match to TRBD1 (6 bases). V lost 4 bases to trimming and J lost 7 bases, with 22 bases between them. The CDR3 has 17 amino acids. Germline V gives CDR1 MDHEN, CDR2 SYDVKM. DNA of the CDR3: TGTGCCAGCAGTTCCCCCCTGATCGGGGGCGGTTCTGAAAAACTGTTTTTT. Translated, it gives CASSSPLIGGGSEKLFF.

This clone appeared a single time. This chain joins TRBV7-2 and TRBJ2-1; TRBD2 matches at 13 bases. Germline loops: CDR1 SGHTA, CDR2 FQGNSA. This CDR3 region has 15 residues. V trimming: 5 bases; J trimming: 7 bases; junction bases outside the gene matches: 5. CDR3 in amino acids: CASSTGLAGLNEQFF. The CDR3 DNA is TGTGCCAGCAGCACGGGACTAGCGGGGCTTAATGAGCAGTTCTTC.

This clone has only a few counts. This chain links TRBV10-3 with TRBJ2-2, with 12 bases aligning to TRBD2. The V gene end was trimmed by 6 bases and the J gene end by 4 bases; junction bases not matched to a gene: 6. In germline, CDR1 is ENHRY, CDR2 SYGVKD. This CDR3 is built from 16 residues. For the CDR3, the DNA is TGTGCCATCAGCGGGACTAGCGGGCCTTTCACCGGGGAGCTGTTTTTT. Translation gives CAISGTSGPFTGELFF.

The chain is built from TRBV14 and TRBJ1-2; 7 positions match TRBD1. The CDR3 length is 14 residues. The germline CDR1 and CDR2 sequences are SGHDN and FVKESK. V lost 4 bases to trimming and J lost 1 base; unmatched junction nucleotides: 3. This CDR3 is CASSPHRGNYGYTF. DNA for the CDR3: TGTGCCAGCAGCCCACACAGGGGTAACTATGGCTACACCTTC.

V usage is TRBV4-3 and J usage is TRBJ2-3, with D unclear. Germline CDR1 is LGHNA and CDR2 is YSLEER. The CDR3 spans 16 residues. Trimming removed 4 bases at V and 0 bases at J, with 14 bases between. The CDR3 DNA is TGCGCCAGCAGCCCTCGATATGAGTCTAGCACAGATACGCAGTATTTT. Encoded protein: CASSPRYESSTDTQYF.

The rearrangement uses TRBV29-1 and TRBJ2-7, with a weak D call TRBD2 (5 bases). The CDR3 runs 12 residues. V dropped 3 bases and J dropped 11 bases, with 17 bases sitting between them. Per the germline V gene, CDR1 is SQVTM and CDR2 is ANQGSEA. This CDR3 is CSVDTGDGPKYF. The CDR3 DNA follows: TGCAGCGTTGATACCGGGGATGGCCCCAAGTACTTC.

This clone is a singleton in its sample. The V call is TRBV27, the J call TRBJ2-1, with D possibly called TRBD1 or TRBD2 (5 bases each). Germline CDR1 and CDR2: MNHEY and SMNVEV (reference sequence). Trimming pared 6 bases from V and 2 bases from J, leaving 17 bases between. The CDR3 length is 16 residues. CDR3 in amino acids: CASSPLVGVPYNEQFF. The CDR3 region has the DNA TGTGCCAGCAGCCCCCTAGTGGGGGTCCCCTACAATGAGCAGTTCTTC.